The clone carrying this T cell receptor (beta chain) appeared a few times. The data belong to a study of T cell repertoires in cytomegalovirus infection. For the study at large: CMV infection plus the matching HLA type was flagged by public TCR beta signatures.

Germline V lookup: CDR1 SGHDN, CDR2 FVKESK. Trimming took 2 bases from V and 3 from J, leaving 16 bases between them. CDR3 length equals 16 residues. TCRdb reprocessed the reads via MiXCR and lists one record per CDR3 protein. This repertoire shows around 300,000 distinct CDR3 sequences, more than 20% found once; its top ten account for approximately 15%. The J gene is TRBJ1-1, the V gene TRBV14; a possible D gene is TRBD1 (6 bases). Sequencing input: PBMCs. The source of this sequence is a human donor in good health (CMV status not recorded). Some clones in this sample may be carry-over from other donors' samples. In DNA form, the CDR3 reads TGTGCCAGCAGCCAACCACAGGGCCTCGTCGACACTGAAGCTTTCTTT. This sequence encodes CASSQPQGLVDTEAFF.